A single sample is the source of the 12 T cell receptor beta chains below, sequenced in a study of blood T cells in healthy people across ages. Alongside a J-beta primer mix, a sample-barcoded 5' primer served in a second PCR lasting about 7 to 11 cycles. TCRdb ran MiXCR on the 5' RACE reads and lists one entry per CDR3 protein. Of 1.5 million to 2 million distinct CDR3 sequences in the sample, over 25% were seen once. What was sequenced was blood. The receptors shown here come from a woman aged 25 to 39 in good health.

The gene calls are TRBV7-3 and TRBJ1-1; weak D call: TRBD1 (5 bases). The V end lost 5 bases, the J end lost 7 bases, and 14 bases lay between the germline ends. The germline V gene has CDR1 SGHTA and CDR2 FQGTGA. The CDR3 covers 13 residues. The CDR3 is CASSLGGINEAFF. CDR3 DNA: TGTGCCAGCAGCCTGGGGGGGATAAATGAAGCTTTCTTT.

This clonotype has at least ten counts. The chain uses TRBV6-4 and TRBJ2-4; D not certain. The CDR3 consists of 17 residues. The germline CDR1 and CDR2 sequences are MRHNA and SNTAGT. Trimming took 0 bases from V and 1 from J, leaving 13 bases between them. The CDR3 region has the DNA TGTGCCAGCAGTGACTCAGTCCCATCCCCGGCCAAAAACATTCAGTACTTC. Its translation is CASSDSVPSPAKNIQYF.

J is TRBJ1-4 and V is TRBV7-9, with 7 bases matching TRBD1. J gave up 5 bases and V 5 bases, and 11 bases lay outside the gene matches. The CDR3 covers 16 residues. Germline-derived CDR1 and CDR2 are SEHNR and FQNEAQ (reference sequence). DNA for the CDR3: TGTGCCAGCAGCGAAAGCCCGGGACAGACAAATGAAAAACTGTTTTTT. It translates to CASSESPGQTNEKLFF.

This clonotype was found a few times. This chain connects TRBV9 to TRBJ2-1; TRBD2 matches at 8 bases. Germline CDR1 and CDR2: SGDLS and YYNGEE. CDR3 length: 16 residues. V gave up 3 bases and J gave up 0 bases; unmatched junction bases: 5. In nucleotides, the CDR3 is TGTGCCAGCAGCGCCCGAAGCGGGAGCTCCTACAATGAGCAGTTCTTC. It translates to CASSARSGSSYNEQFF.

The chain links TRBV29-1 to TRBJ1-5, with unresolved D. From germline, CDR1 is SQVTM and CDR2 ANQGSEA. The CDR3 spans 14 residues. Trimming took 5 bases from V and 5 from J, leaving 16 bases between them. The CDR3 coding sequence is TGCAGCGTTACGACGAGTTCACAAGATCAGCCCCAGCATTTT. Translation gives CSVTTSSQDQPQHF.

This clonotype was seen a handful of times. The rearrangement uses TRBV3-1 and TRBJ2-7, with D tentatively TRBD1 (6 bases). Trimming shortened V by 6 bases and J by 4 bases, and 19 bases separated the two germline ends. The length of the CDR3 is 15 residues. Germline V CDR1 and CDR2: LGHDT, YNNKEL (reference sequence). The CDR3 DNA reads TGTGCCAGCAGTCCTAGAGACAGTCAGGGGTACGAGCAGTACTTC. It yields the protein CASSPRDSQGYEQYF.

This clonotype came up many times. This chain links TRBV21-1 with TRBJ2-4. TRBV21-1 is annotated as a pseudogene. The CDR3 runs to 13 residues. The CDR3 spells CASSPQGTNIQYF. The CDR3 nucleotides are TGTGCCAGCAGCCCGCAAGGCACGAACATTCAGTACTTC.

The chain combines TRBV4-1 with TRBJ2-5; TRBD1 is a possible D gene (6 bases). The V gene lost 3 bases and the J gene lost 4 bases, with 18 bases spanning the gap. The length of the CDR3 is 16 residues. Germline-derived CDR1 and CDR2 are MGHRA and YSYEKL. The CDR3 protein is CASSQGSGVLRETQYF. Here the CDR3 DNA reads TGCGCCAGCAGCCAGGGGTCAGGGGTCCTGAGAGAGACCCAGTACTTC.

The J gene is TRBJ1-1, the V gene TRBV6-5; no reliable D call. V lost 5 bases to trimming and J lost 6 bases, with 13 bases between them. The length of the CDR3 is 13 residues. CDR1 is MNHEY and CDR2 is SVGAGI in the germline V gene. The CDR3 loop is CASSPLGGSEAFF. The CDR3 region has the DNA TGTGCCAGCAGTCCCTTGGGAGGGTCTGAAGCTTTCTTT.

This clonotype was seen only a few times. The V gene is TRBV6-4, the J gene TRBJ2-5, with 8 positions matching TRBD1. Germline CDR1 MRHNA, CDR2 SNTAGT. The CDR3 consists of 15 residues. The junction had 11 bases not matched to a gene; V was cut back by 7 bases and J by 4 bases. The CDR3 sequence: CASTTGQEARETQYF. The CDR3 DNA sequence: TGTGCCAGCACTACGGGACAGGAGGCGCGAGAGACCCAGTACTTC.

Details on this clonotype: Its ends do not fully match the called genes, so a read error is possible. The chain joins TRBV19 to TRBJ2-1; TRBD2 aligns across 7 bases. CDR1 is LNHDA and CDR2 is SQIVND in the germline V gene (reference sequence). This CDR3 is built from 15 residues. The CDR3 DNA reads TGTGCCAGTAGTATTTCCCTAGCGGTGTACAATAAGCAGTTCTTC. Translated, it gives CASSISLAVYNKQFF.

This clonotype was counted a few times. The J gene is TRBJ2-1, the V gene TRBV7-8; 9 bases are a match to TRBD2. V lost 1 base to trimming and J lost 5 bases; unmatched junction nucleotides: 9. CDR3 length: 17 residues. The V gene's germline CDR1 is SGHVS and CDR2 FQNEAQ. Written as DNA, the CDR3 is TGTGCCAGCAGCTTAGATCGAGGTAGCGGGGGACACAATGAGCAGTTCTTC. Amino acid sequence: CASSLDRGSGGHNEQFF.